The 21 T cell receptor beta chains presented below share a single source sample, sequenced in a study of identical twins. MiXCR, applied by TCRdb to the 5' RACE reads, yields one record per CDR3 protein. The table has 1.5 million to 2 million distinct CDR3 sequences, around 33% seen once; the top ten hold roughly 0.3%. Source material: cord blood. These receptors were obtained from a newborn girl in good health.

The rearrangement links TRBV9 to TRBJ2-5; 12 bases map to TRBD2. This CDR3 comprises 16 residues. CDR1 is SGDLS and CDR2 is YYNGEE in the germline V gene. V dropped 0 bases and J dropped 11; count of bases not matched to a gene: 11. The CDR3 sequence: CASSVGLAGEWCEQYF. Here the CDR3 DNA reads TGTGCCAGCAGCGTAGGACTAGCGGGAGAATGGTGTGAGCAGTACTTC.

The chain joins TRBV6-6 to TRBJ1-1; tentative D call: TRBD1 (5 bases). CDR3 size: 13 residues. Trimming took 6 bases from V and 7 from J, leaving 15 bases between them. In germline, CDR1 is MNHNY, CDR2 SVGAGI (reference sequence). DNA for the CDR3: TGTGCCAGCAGCCAATTGGGGCAGAGTGAAGCTTTCTTT. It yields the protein CASSQLGQSEAFF.

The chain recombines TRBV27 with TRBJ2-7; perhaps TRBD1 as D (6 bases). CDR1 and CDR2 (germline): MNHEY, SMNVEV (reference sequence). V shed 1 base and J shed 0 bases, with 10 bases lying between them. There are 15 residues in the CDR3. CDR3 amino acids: CASSLLTGTSYEQYF. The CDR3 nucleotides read TGTGCCAGCAGTTTATTGACAGGAACCTCCTACGAGCAGTACTTC.

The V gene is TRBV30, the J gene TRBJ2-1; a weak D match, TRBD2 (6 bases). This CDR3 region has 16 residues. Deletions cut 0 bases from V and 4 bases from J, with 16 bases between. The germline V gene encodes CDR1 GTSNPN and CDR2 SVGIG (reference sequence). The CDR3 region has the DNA TGTGCCTGGAGTGTAAGGGAGGCAGGGAAATACAATGAGCAGTTCTTC. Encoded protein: CAWSVREAGKYNEQFF.

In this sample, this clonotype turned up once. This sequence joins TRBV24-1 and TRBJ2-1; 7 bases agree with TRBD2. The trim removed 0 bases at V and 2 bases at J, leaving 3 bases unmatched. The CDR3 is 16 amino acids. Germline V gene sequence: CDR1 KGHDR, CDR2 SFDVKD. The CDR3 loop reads CATSDLVAGAYNEQFF. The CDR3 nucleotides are TGTGCCACCAGTGATTTGGTAGCGGGCGCCTACAATGAGCAGTTCTTC.

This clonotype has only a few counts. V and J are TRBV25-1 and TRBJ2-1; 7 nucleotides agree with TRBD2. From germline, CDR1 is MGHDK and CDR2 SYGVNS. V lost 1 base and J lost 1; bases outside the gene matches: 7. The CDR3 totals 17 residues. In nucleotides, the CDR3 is TGTGCCAGCAGTGAATGGCCTAGCGGAGGGTCCTACAATGAGCAGTTCTTC. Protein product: CASSEWPSGGSYNEQFF.

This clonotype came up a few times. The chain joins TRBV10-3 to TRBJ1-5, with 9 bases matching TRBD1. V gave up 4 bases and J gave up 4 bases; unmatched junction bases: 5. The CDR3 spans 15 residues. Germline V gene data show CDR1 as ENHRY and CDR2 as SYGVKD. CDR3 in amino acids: CAISVTGGSNQPQHF. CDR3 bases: TGTGCCATCAGTGTGACAGGGGGATCAAATCAGCCCCAGCATTTT.

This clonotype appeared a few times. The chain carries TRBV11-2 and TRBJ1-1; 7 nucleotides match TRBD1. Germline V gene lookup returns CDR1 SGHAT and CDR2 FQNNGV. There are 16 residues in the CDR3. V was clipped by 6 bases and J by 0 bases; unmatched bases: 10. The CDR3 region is CASRKTTGALNTEAFF. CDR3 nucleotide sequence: TGTGCCAGCAGAAAAACTACAGGGGCCCTGAACACTGAAGCTTTCTTT.

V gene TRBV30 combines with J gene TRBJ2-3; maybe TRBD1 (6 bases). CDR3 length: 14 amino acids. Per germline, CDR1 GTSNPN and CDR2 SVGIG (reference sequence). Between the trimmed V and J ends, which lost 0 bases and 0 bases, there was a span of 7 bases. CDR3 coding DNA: TGTGCCTGGAGTGTAGGGGGTAGCACAGATACGCAGTATTTT. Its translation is CAWSVGGSTDTQYF.

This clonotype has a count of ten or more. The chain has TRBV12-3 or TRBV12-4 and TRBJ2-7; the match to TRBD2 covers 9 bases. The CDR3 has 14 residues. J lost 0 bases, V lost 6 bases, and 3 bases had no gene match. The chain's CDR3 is CASSKLAGSYEQYF. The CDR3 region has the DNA TGTGCCAGCAGCAAACTAGCGGGCTCCTACGAGCAGTACTTC.

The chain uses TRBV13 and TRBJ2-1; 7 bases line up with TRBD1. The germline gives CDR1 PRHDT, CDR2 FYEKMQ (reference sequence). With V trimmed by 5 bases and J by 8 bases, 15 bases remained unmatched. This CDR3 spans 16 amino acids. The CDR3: CASSLGTASTIHEQFF. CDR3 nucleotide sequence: TGTGCCAGCAGCCTTGGGACAGCTTCTACAATCCATGAGCAGTTCTTC.

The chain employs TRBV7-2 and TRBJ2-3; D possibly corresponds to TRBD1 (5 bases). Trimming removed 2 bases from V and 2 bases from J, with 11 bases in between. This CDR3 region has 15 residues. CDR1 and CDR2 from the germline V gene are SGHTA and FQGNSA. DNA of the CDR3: TGTGCCAGCAGCTTATCAGGGTGGCTCACAGATACGCAGTATTTT. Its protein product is CASSLSGWLTDTQYF.

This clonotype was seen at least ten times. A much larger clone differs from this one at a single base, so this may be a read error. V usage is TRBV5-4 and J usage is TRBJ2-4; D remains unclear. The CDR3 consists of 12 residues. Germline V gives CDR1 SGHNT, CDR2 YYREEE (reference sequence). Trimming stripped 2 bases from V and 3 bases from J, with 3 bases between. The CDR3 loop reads CASSLDKNIQYF. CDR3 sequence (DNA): TGTGCCAGCAGCTTAGACAAAAACATTCAGTACTTC.

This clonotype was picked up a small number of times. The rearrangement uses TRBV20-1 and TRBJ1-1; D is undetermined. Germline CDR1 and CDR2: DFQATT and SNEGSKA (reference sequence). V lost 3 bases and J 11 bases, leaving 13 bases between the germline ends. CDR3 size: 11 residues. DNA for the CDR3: TGCAGTGCTAGCCTGGGGAGTGAGGCTTTCTTT. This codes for CSASLGSEAFF.

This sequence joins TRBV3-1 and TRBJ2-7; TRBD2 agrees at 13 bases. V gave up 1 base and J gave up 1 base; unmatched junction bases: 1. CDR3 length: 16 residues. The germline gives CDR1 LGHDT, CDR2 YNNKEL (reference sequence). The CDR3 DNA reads TGTGCCAGCAGCCAAGGGACTAGCGGGGGTTCCTACGAGCAGTACTTC. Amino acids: CASSQGTSGGSYEQYF.

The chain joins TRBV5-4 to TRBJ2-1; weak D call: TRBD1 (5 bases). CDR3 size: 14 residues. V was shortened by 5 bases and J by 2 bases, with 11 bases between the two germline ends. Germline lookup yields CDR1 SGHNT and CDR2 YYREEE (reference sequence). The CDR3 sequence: CASRFWGPYNEQFF. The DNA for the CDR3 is TGTGCCAGCAGGTTCTGGGGCCCCTACAATGAGCAGTTCTTC. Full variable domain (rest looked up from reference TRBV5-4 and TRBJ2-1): ETGVTQSPTHLIKTRGQQVTLRCSSQSGHNTVSWYQQALGQGPQFIFQYYREEENGRGNFPPRFSGLQFPNYSSELNVNALELDDSALYLCASRFWGPYNEQFFGPGTRLTVL.

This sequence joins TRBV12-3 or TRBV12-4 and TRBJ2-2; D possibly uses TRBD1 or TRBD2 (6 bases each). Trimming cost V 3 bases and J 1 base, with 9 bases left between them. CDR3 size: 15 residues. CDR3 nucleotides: TGTGCCAGCAGTTTTGGGGGGCAGAACACCGGGGAGCTGTTTTTT. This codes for CASSFGGQNTGELFF.

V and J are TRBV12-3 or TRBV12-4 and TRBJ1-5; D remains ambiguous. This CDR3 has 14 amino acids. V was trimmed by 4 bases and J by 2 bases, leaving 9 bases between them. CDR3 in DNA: TGTGCCAGCAGTTCCGGTTTGGGCAATCAGCCCCAGCATTTT. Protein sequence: CASSSGLGNQPQHF.

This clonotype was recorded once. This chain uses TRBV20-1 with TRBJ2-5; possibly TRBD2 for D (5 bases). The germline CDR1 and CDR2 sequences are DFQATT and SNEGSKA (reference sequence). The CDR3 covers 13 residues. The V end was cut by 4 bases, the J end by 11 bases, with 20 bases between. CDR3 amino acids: CSATPDWNNEQYF. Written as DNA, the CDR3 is TGCAGTGCTACCCCGGACTGGAACAATGAGCAGTACTTC.

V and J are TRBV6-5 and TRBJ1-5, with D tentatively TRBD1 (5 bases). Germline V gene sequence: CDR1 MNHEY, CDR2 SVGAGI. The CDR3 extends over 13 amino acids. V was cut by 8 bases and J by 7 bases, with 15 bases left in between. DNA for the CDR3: TGTGCCAGCTATATACAACGGGGCCAGCCCCAGCATTTT. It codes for CASYIQRGQPQHF.

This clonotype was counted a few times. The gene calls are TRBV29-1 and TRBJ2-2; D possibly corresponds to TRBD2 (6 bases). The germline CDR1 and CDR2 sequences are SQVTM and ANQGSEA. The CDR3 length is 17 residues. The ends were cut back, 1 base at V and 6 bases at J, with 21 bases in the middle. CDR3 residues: CSVEAPGWGVHAGELFF. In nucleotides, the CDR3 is TGCAGCGTTGAAGCGCCTGGGTGGGGGGTCCACGCCGGGGAGCTGTTTTTT.